The rows below give T cell receptor beta chains drawn from one sample of a study of cytomegalovirus exposure and HLA in healthy donors. Data came from immunoSEQ multiplex PCR; TCRdb stores just in-frame clones and leaves some out. The sample holds 150,000 to 200,000 clones, 75% to 80% seen once. The sequencing input was PBMCs. The source of these receptors is a woman aged 40 to 49 in good health and CMV-seronegative. The CDR3 runs from the conserved cysteine through the conserved F or W. The order of the fields is CDR3 length, J gene, D gene, V gene, CDR3 DNA, CDR3 protein. A D gene is named only where the DNA matches it firmly.

13 | TRBJ2-1 | - | TRBV7-3 | TGTGCCAGCAGCCCCGGCCCTAGGGGTGAGCAGTTCTTC | CASSPGPRGEQFF
16 | TRBJ1-5 | - | TRBV6-1 | TGTGCCAGCAGTGAGGTCAACTCTTATAGCAATCAGCCCCAGCATTTT | CASSEVNSYSNQPQHF
19 | TRBJ2-6 | TRBD1 | TRBV18 | TGTGCCAGCTCACCACCTAATCAGTATAGGGGGCGCGGGGCCAACGTCCTGACTTTC | CASSPPNQYRGRGANVLTF
14 | TRBJ1-2 | TRBD1 | TRBV5-1 | TGCGCCAGCAGCTTGACAGGGGGCGGCTATGGCTACACCTTC | CASSLTGGGYGYTF
14 | TRBJ1-1 | - | TRBV5-4 | TGTGCCAGCAGCTTTGGCAACAAAGAACCTGAAGCTTTCTTT | CASSFGNKEPEAFF
13 | TRBJ1-1 | - | TRBV29-1 | TGCAGCGTTGAAAAGAGTATGAACACTGAAGCTTTCTTT | CSVEKSMNTEAFF
13 | TRBJ2-7 | - | TRBV6-1 | TGTGCCAGCAGTGAATATGCCGGCTACGAGCAGTACTTC | CASSEYAGYEQYF
12 | TRBJ1-5 | - | TRBV7-2 | TGTGCCAGCAGCTCTTACAGTTTGCCCCAGCATTTT | CASSSYSLPQHF
15 | TRBJ2-2 | TRBD1 | TRBV7-9 | TGTGCCAGCAGCACGGGACAGGCAGACACCGGGGAGCTGTTTTTT | CASSTGQADTGELFF
14 | TRBJ1-4 | - | TRBV5-6 | TGTGCCAGCAGCTTGGCAGGGATTAATGAAAAACTGTTTTTT | CASSLAGINEKLFF
17 | TRBJ2-3 | TRBD2 | TRBV5-6 | TGTGCCAGCAGCTCCCTTTCCGAGCGGGGGGGCCTGAATACGCAGTATTTT | CASSSLSERGGLNTQYF
16 | TRBJ2-5 | TRBD1 | TRBV11-2 | TGTGCCAGCAGCTTAGCTGCGGGACAGGGTGAAGAGACCCAGTACTTC | CASSLAAGQGEETQYF
14 | TRBJ1-5 | - | TRBV10-1 | TGCGCCAGCAGTCTACAGGGTAGCAATCAGCCCCAGCATTTT | CASSLQGSNQPQHF
12 | TRBJ1-1 | - | TRBV29-1 | TGCAGCGTTACACAGAAGAACACTGAAGCTTTCTTT | CSVTQKNTEAFF
15 | TRBJ1-5 | - | TRBV30 | TGTGCCTGGGGTGTTGGAACAGCTAGCAATCAGCCCCAGCATTTT | CAWGVGTASNQPQHF